The 25 T cell receptor beta chains below all came from one sample that was sequenced in a study of OX40 agonist ivuxolimab in advanced cancers. The repertoire was sequenced with immunoSEQ multiplex PCR; TCRdb's copy has only in-frame clones and lacks some. The sample lists 130,000 or so clones; just under 95% were seen once. The sample in question was CD4+ or CD8+ T cells sorted from blood, obtained in a trial of the OX40 agonist ivuxolimab. All receptors come from an adult with an advanced solid tumor such as melanoma, head and neck, liver or kidney cancer.

The rearrangement links TRBV28 to TRBJ2-2; TRBD2 matches at 8 bases. Germline CDR1 reads MDHEN; CDR2 reads SYDVKM. V lost 5 bases and J lost 5; bases outside the gene matches: 13. The CDR3 runs 17 residues. The CDR3 reads CASSPPASGGRTGELFF. The DNA for the CDR3 is TGTGCCAGCAGTCCCCCGGCCAGCGGGGGACGAACCGGGGAGCTGTTTTTT.

J is TRBJ2-7 and V is TRBV20-1; D is uncertain. The V end was cut by 2 bases, the J end by 9 bases, with 11 bases between. Germline V gene data show CDR1 as DFQATT and CDR2 as SNEGSKA (reference sequence). The CDR3 sequence is 11 residues long. DNA of the CDR3: TGCAGTGCTAGATCCCCCTCGGCGCAGTACTTC. Translated: CSARSPSAQYF.

This clone was seen once. This chain joins TRBV7-2 and TRBJ1-1, with D hard to call. Trimming cost V 8 bases and J 4 bases, with 14 bases left between them. CDR3 length equals 13 residues. CDR1 and CDR2 (germline): SGHTA, FQGNSA. The CDR3 here is CASRSALTTEAFF. CDR3 DNA sequence: TGTGCCAGCCGCAGCGCCCTGACCACTGAAGCTTTCTTT.

The chain uses TRBV19 and TRBJ1-5; maybe TRBD1 (5 bases). Germline V gene sequence: CDR1 LNHDA, CDR2 SQIVND (reference sequence). V lost 5 bases and J 0 bases, leaving 8 bases between the germline ends. CDR3 size: 14 residues. CDR3 DNA: TGTGCCAGTAGTGAGGGGAATAGCAATCAGCCCCAGCATTTT. Protein: CASSEGNSNQPQHF.

This chain connects TRBV19 to TRBJ1-5; D may be TRBD1 (6 bases). The V gene's germline CDR1 is LNHDA and CDR2 SQIVND (reference sequence). The V and J ends lost 7 bases and 7 bases respectively, with 20 bases between them. The CDR3 sequence is 15 residues long. The chain's CDR3 is CASTRLQGPGQPQHF. The CDR3 DNA sequence: TGTGCCAGTACCCGCTTACAGGGCCCCGGCCAGCCCCAGCATTTT.

The V gene is TRBV5-1, the J gene TRBJ2-1, with TRBD2 matching over 9 bases. CDR1 and CDR2 from the germline V gene are SGHRS and YFSETQ. The length of the CDR3 is 18 residues. V shed 1 base and J 1 base; nucleotides not matched to a gene: 9. The CDR3 protein is CASSLFAGGGFSYNEQFF. For the CDR3, the DNA is TGCGCCAGCAGCTTGTTTGCGGGAGGGGGTTTTTCCTACAATGAGCAGTTCTTC. Drawing the rest from reference TRBV5-1 and TRBJ2-1, the complete variable domain is KAGVTQTPRYLIKTRGQQVTLSCSPISGHRSVSWYQQTPGQGLQFLFEYFSETQRNKGNFPGRFSGRQFSNSRSEMNVSTLELGDSALYLCASSLFAGGGFSYNEQFFGPGTRLTVL.

The V gene is TRBV28, the J gene TRBJ1-3; weak D call: TRBD1 (5 bases). The germline V gene encodes CDR1 MDHEN and CDR2 SYDVKM. This CDR3 is built from 15 residues. Trimming took 4 bases from V and 7 from J, leaving 17 bases between them. This CDR3 reads CASSSGVQGTNTIYF. Written as DNA, the CDR3 is TGTGCCAGCAGTTCGGGAGTCCAGGGCACGAACACCATATATTTT.

This clone has more than one count but fewer than ten. V is TRBV7-3 and J is TRBJ2-3, with D possibly being TRBD1 or TRBD2 (5 bases each). The CDR3 is 13 residues long. Per germline, CDR1 SGHTA and CDR2 FQGTGA. Trimming left V 0 bases short and J 6 bases short, with 7 bases between. The CDR3 bases are TGTGCCAGCAGCTTAACCTGGGGGGATACGCAGTATTTT. Amino acid sequence: CASSLTWGDTQYF. Drawing the rest from reference TRBV7-3 and TRBJ2-3, the complete variable domain is GAGVSQTPSNKVTEKGKYVELRCDPISGHTALYWYRQSLGQGPEFLIYFQGTGAADDSGLPNDRFFAVRPEGSVSTLKIQRTERGDSAVYLCASSLTWGDTQYFGPGTRLTVL.

This chain links TRBV5-8 with TRBJ2-3; either TRBD1 or TRBD2 may fit D (6 bases each). CDR3 size: 15 residues. CDR1 and CDR2 from the germline V gene are SGHTS and YDEGEE. The ends were cut back, 5 bases at V and 6 bases at J, with 19 bases in the middle. The CDR3 bases are TGTGCCAGCAGACTGGGGGGCGGACCTCAGGATACGCAGTATTTT. Translated, it gives CASRLGGGPQDTQYF.

The chain recombines TRBV7-2 with TRBJ2-1, with D possibly TRBD2 on 8 matching bases. Trimming stripped 5 bases from V and 8 bases from J, with 31 bases between. The CDR3 runs to 19 residues. Looked up from germline, CDR1 is SGHTA and CDR2 is FQGNSA. CDR3 bases: TGTGCCAGCAGCATACCCCGGGACAGAAAGCGGGAGACCAGGGATGAGCAGTTCTTC. Translating it yields CASSIPRDRKRETRDEQFF.

The rearrangement joins TRBV7-9 to TRBJ2-2; TRBD2 is a possible D gene (5 bases). Between the trimmed V and J ends, which lost 2 bases and 7 bases, there was a span of 14 bases. The V gene's germline CDR1 is SEHNR and CDR2 FQNEAQ (reference sequence). The CDR3 length is 15 residues. In DNA form, the CDR3 reads TGTGCCAGCAGCTTAAACCGCGTCGGGGACGGGGAGCTGTTTTTT. Its translation is CASSLNRVGDGELFF.

This clone was picked up one time. This chain joins TRBV5-1 and TRBJ1-2; 7 bases map to TRBD1. Germline V gives CDR1 SGHRS, CDR2 YFSETQ. The CDR3 is 18 residues long. Unmatched junction bases numbered 15, after V lost 0 bases and J lost 4 bases. CDR3 sequence reads: CASSLARTLDRTIYGYTF. CDR3 nucleotides: TGCGCCAGCAGCTTGGCCAGAACCCTGGACAGGACTATCTATGGCTACACCTTC.

The V and J genes are TRBV7-2 and TRBJ1-1; D not certain. Trimming stripped 5 bases from V and 5 bases from J, with 12 bases between. From germline, CDR1 is SGHTA and CDR2 FQGNSA. This CDR3 region has 13 residues. The CDR3 reads CASSRATETEAFF. The CDR3 coding sequence is TGTGCCAGCAGCCGGGCCACGGAAACTGAAGCTTTCTTT.

V usage is TRBV28 and J usage is TRBJ1-5; possibly TRBD1 for D (6 bases). The CDR3 is 16 amino acids. The germline gives CDR1 MDHEN, CDR2 SYDVKM. Trimming left V 4 bases short and J 3 bases short, with 16 bases between. CDR3 sequence (DNA): TGTGCCAGCAGTTGGGGGGGGGCATTGAACAATCAGCCCCAGCATTTT. It translates to CASSWGGALNNQPQHF.

This chain joins TRBV6-5 and TRBJ1-2; D gene uncertain. The length of the CDR3 is 13 residues. In germline, CDR1 is MNHEY, CDR2 SVGAGI. V lost 5 bases and J 3 bases, leaving 10 bases between the germline ends. The CDR3 reads CASSEATHYGYTF. CDR3 in DNA: TGTGCCAGCAGTGAAGCAACACACTATGGCTACACCTTC.

The chain has TRBV7-8 and TRBJ2-3; 10 bases align to TRBD1. J was trimmed by 3 bases and V by 5 bases; bases with no gene match: 5. The CDR3 is 15 residues long. Germline CDR1 reads SGHVS; CDR2 reads FQNEAQ. The CDR3 sequence: CASSQTGGLTDTQYF. For the CDR3, the DNA is TGTGCCAGCAGCCAGACAGGGGGCCTTACAGATACGCAGTATTTT.

V usage is TRBV4-3 and J usage is TRBJ2-5; possibly TRBD2 for D (5 bases). Per the germline V gene, CDR1 is LGHNA and CDR2 is YSLEER. V was clipped by 0 bases and J by 1 base, with 12 bases between them. The CDR3 sequence is 16 residues long. In DNA, the CDR3 is TGCGCCAGCAGCCAAGATGTTGGAACTAGCCAAGAGACCCAGTACTTC. The encoded protein is CASSQDVGTSQETQYF.

The CDR3 DNA is TGTGCCTGGACTCTGGACAGTAATTCACCCCTCCACTTT. This codes for CAWTLDSNSPLHF. The V call is TRBV30, the J call TRBJ1-6; a weak D match, TRBD1 (6 bases). The CDR3 totals 13 residues. Looked up from germline, CDR1 is GTSNPN and CDR2 is SVGIG (reference sequence). Trimming pared 4 bases from V and 6 bases from J, leaving 10 bases between.

This chain joins TRBV19 and TRBJ2-5; 8 bases fit TRBD2. J lost 3 bases, V lost 0 bases, and 9 bases had no gene match. The CDR3 length is 17 residues. Germline V CDR1 and CDR2: LNHDA, SQIVND (reference sequence). The CDR3 here is CASSIESGSWTEETQYF. CDR3 in DNA: TGTGCCAGTAGTATAGAGAGCGGGAGCTGGACTGAAGAGACCCAGTACTTC.

The CDR3, as DNA: TGTGCCAGTAGTATCCGGCCCGAAAAACTGTTTTTT. This gives the protein CASSIRPEKLFF. V is TRBV19 and J is TRBJ1-4; D gene ambiguous. V gave up 3 bases and J gave up 8 bases, with 7 bases separating them. Per the germline V gene, CDR1 is LNHDA and CDR2 is SQIVND (reference sequence). The CDR3 has 12 amino acids.

The chain joins TRBV19 to TRBJ2-5; D possibly uses TRBD1 or TRBD2 (5 bases each). CDR3 length equals 13 residues. V lost 3 bases and J lost 5, with 10 bases in between. Germline values: CDR1 LNHDA, CDR2 SQIVND (reference sequence). For the CDR3, the DNA is TGTGCCAGTAGTATCGGGGCCGTGGAGACCCAGTACTTC. Protein: CASSIGAVETQYF.

V usage is TRBV5-8 and J usage is TRBJ2-1, with 13 nucleotides matching TRBD2. From germline, CDR1 is SGHTS and CDR2 YDEGEE. The CDR3 contains 18 residues. V lost 5 bases and J lost 0; bases outside the gene matches: 8. CDR3 coding DNA: TGTGCCAGCAGTCCGGGACTAGCGGGAACCTACTCCTACAATGAGCAGTTCTTC. It encodes CASSPGLAGTYSYNEQFF.

This chain uses TRBV11-3 with TRBJ2-2, with 9 bases matching TRBD2. CDR3 size: 17 residues. The germline gives CDR1 SGHNT, CDR2 YENEEA. V lost 4 bases to trimming and J lost 5 bases; unmatched junction nucleotides: 11. CDR3 amino acids: CASSWGLAGARTGELFF. CDR3 DNA: TGTGCCAGCAGCTGGGGGTTAGCGGGAGCGAGGACCGGGGAGCTGTTTTTT.

The rearrangement joins TRBV11-3 to TRBJ2-3, with unresolved D. CDR1 SGHNT and CDR2 YENEEA come from the germline V gene. V lost 7 bases and J 2 bases, leaving 10 bases between the germline ends. The CDR3 sequence is 13 residues long. This CDR3 reads CASKSIFTDTQYF. In nucleotides, the CDR3 is TGTGCCAGCAAATCGATATTCACAGATACGCAGTATTTT. The entire variable domain, with the rest obtained from reference TRBV11-3 and TRBJ2-3, is as follows: EAGVVQSPRYKIIEKKQPVAFWCNPISGHNTLYWYLQNLGQGPELLIRYENEEAVDDSQLPKDRFSAERLKGVDSTLKIQPAELGDSAVYLCASKSIFTDTQYFGPGTRLTVL.

The CDR3 region is CASSPRLGLSQETQYF. Written as DNA, the CDR3 is TGTGCCAGCAGCCCCCGTCTAGGACTCAGCCAAGAGACCCAGTACTTC. The chain is built from TRBV11-2 and TRBJ2-5; D is perhaps TRBD2 (5 bases). Trimming left V 5 bases short and J 1 base short, with 17 bases between. Germline lookup yields CDR1 SGHAT and CDR2 FQNNGV. This CDR3 is 16 amino acids long.